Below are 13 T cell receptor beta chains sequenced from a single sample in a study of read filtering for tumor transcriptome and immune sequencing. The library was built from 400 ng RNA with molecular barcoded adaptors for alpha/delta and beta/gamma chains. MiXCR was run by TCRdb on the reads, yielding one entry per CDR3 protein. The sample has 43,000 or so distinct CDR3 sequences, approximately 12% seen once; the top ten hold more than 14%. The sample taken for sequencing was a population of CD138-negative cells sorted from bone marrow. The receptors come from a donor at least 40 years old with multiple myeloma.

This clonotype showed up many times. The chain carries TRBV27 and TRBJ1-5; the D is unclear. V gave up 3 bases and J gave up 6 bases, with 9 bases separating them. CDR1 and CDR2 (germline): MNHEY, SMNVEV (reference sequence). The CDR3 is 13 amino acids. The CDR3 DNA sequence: TGTGCCAGCAGTTTGCAGCGCTTTCAGCCCCAGCATTTT. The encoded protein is CASSLQRFQPQHF.

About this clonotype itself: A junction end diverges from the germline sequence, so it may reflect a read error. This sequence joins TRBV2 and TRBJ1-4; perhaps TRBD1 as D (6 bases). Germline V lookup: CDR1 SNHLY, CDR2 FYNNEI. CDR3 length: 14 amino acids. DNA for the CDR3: TGTGTCAGCAGACCAGGGGCCTATGTTGAAAAACTGCTTTTT. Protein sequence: CVSRPGAYVEKLLF.

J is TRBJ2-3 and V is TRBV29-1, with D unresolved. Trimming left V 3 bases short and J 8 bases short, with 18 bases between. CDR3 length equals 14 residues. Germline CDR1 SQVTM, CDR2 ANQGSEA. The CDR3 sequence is CSVDELRVTGTQYF. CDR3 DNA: TGCAGCGTTGACGAGCTTAGAGTGACGGGTACGCAGTATTTT.

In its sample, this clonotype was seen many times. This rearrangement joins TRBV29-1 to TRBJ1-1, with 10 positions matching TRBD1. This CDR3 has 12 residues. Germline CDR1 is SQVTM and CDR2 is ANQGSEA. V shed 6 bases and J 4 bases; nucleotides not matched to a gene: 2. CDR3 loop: CSVWTGGTEAFF. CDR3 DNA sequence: TGCAGCGTGTGGACAGGGGGCACTGAAGCTTTCTTT.

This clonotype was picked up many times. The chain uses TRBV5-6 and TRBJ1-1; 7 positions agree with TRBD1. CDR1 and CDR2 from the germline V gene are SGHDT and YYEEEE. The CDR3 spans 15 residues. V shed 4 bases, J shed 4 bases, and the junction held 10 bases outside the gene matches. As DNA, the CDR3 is TGTGCCAGCAGCCAGACAGGGACGAAGGGCACTGAAGCTTTCTTT. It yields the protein CASSQTGTKGTEAFF. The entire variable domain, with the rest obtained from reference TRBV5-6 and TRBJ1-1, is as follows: DAGVTQSPTHLIKTRGQQVTLRCSPKSGHDTVSWYQQALGQGPQFIFQYYEEEERQRGNFPDRFSGHQFPNYSSELNVNALLLGDSALYLCASSQTGTKGTEAFFGQGTRLTVV.

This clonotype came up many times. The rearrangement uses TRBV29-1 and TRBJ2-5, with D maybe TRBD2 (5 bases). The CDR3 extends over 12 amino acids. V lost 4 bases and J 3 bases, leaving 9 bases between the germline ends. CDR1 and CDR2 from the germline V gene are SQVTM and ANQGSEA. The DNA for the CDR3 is TGCAGCGTTGCTGAGGGCGAAGAGACCCAGTACTTC. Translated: CSVAEGEETQYF. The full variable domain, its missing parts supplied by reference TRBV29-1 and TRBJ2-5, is SAVISQKPSRDICQRGTSLTIQCQVDSQVTMMFWYRQQPGQSLTLIATANQGSEATYESGFVIDKFPISRPNLTFSTLTVSNMSPEDSSIYLCSVAEGEETQYFGPGTRLLVL.

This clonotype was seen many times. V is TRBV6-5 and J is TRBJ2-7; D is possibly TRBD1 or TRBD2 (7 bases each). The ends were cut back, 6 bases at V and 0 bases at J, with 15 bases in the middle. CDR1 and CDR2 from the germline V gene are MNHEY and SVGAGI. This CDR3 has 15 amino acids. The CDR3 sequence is CASSNRGGGSYEQYF. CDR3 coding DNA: TGTGCCAGCAGCAACAGGGGAGGGGGCTCCTACGAGCAGTACTTC.

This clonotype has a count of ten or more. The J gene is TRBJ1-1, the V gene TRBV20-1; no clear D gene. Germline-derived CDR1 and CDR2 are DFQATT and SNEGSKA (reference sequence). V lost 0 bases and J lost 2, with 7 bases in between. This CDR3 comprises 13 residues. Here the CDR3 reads CSARDLGNTEAFF. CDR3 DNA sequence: TGCAGTGCTAGAGATCTGGGAAACACTGAAGCTTTCTTT.

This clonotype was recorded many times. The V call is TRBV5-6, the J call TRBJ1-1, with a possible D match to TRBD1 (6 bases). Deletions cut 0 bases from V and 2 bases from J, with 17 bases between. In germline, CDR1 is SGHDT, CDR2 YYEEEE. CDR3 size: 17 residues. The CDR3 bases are TGTGCCAGCAGCTTGGGGCAGGGGAGGGTTTTCAACACTGAAGCTTTCTTT. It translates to CASSLGQGRVFNTEAFF.

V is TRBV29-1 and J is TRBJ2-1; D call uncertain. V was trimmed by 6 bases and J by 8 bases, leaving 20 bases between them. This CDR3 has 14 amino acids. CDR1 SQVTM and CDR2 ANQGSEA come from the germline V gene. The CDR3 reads CSVAWPKAVDEQFF. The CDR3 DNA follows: TGCAGCGTCGCCTGGCCAAAGGCCGTAGATGAGCAGTTCTTC.

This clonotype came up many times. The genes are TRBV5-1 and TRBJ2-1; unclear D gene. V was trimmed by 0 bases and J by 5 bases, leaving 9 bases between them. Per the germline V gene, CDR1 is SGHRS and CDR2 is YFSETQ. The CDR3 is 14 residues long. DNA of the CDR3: TGCGCCAGCAGCTTGGATGCCGCTAACAATGAGCAGTTCTTC. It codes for CASSLDAANNEQFF.

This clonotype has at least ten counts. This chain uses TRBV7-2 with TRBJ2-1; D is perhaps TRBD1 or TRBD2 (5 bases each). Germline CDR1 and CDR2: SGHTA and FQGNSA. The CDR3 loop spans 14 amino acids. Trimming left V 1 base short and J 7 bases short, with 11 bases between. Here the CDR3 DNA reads TGTGCCAGCAGCTTAGGGGGGAGTTTAAATGAGCAGTTCTTC. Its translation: CASSLGGSLNEQFF.

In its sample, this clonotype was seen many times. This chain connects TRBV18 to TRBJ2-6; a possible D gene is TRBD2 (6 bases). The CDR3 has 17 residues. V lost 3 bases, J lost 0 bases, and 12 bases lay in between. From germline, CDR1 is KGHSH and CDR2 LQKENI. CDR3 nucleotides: TGTGCCAGCTCACCCCGGGACTCCCCCTCTGGGGCCAACGTCCTGACTTTC. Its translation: CASSPRDSPSGANVLTF.